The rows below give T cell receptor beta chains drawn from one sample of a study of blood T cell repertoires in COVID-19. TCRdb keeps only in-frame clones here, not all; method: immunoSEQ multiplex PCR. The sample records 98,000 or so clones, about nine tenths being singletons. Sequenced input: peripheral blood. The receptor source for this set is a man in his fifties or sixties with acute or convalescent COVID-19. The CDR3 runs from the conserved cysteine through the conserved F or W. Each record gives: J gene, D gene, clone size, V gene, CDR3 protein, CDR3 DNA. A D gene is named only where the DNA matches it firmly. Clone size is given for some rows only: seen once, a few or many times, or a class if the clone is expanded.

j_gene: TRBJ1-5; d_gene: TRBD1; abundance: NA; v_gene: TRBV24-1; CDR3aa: CATSDSAGTGGNQPQHF; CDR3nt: TGTGCCACCAGTGATTCGGCCGGGACAGGGGGCAATCAGCCCCAGCATTTT
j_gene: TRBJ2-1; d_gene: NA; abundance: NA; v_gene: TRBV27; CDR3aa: CASSLTIYNEQFF; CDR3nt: TGTGCCAGCAGTCTTACTATTTACAATGAGCAGTTCTTC
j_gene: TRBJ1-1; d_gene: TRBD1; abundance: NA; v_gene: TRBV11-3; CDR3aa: CASSVDGTGWAFF; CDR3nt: TGTGCCAGCAGCGTTGATGGGACAGGGTGGGCTTTCTTT
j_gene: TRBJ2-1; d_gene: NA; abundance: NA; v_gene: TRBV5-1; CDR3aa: CASSPSAGNEQFF; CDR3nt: TGCGCCAGCAGCCCTAGCGCGGGAAATGAGCAGTTCTTC
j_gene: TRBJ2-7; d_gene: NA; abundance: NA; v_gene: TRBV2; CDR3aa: CASSAGKGPYEQYF; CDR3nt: TGTGCCAGCAGTGCCGGGAAAGGACCCTACGAGCAGTACTTC
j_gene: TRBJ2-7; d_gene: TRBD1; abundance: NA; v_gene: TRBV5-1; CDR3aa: CASSQTGMMEVPYEQYF; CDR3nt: TGCGCCAGCAGCCAGACAGGGATGATGGAAGTTCCCTACGAGCAGTACTTC
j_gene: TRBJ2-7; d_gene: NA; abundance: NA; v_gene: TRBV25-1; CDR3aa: CASSKLTLSYEQYF; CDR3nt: TGTGCCAGCAGTAAACTAACCCTCTCCTACGAGCAGTACTTC
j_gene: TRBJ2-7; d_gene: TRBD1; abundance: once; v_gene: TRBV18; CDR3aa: CASSPQQGVSDEQYF; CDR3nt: TGTGCCAGCTCACCTCAACAGGGGGTTAGTGACGAGCAGTACTTC
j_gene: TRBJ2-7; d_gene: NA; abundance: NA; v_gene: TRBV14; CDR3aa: CASSQVDKPREQYF; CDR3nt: TGTGCCAGCAGCCAAGTCGACAAACCTCGGGAGCAGTACTTC
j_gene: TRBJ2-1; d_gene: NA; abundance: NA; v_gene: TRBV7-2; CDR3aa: CASSTRGREQFF; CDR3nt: TGTGCCAGCAGCACCAGGGGTCGTGAGCAGTTCTTC
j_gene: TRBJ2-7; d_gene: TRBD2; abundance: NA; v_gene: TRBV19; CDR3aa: CASSASGRGEQYF; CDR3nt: TGTGCCAGTAGCGCTAGCGGGAGAGGGGAGCAGTACTTC
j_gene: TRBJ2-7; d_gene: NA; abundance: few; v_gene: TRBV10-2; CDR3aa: CASSSGSYEQYF; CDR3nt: TGCGCCAGCAGCTCAGGGTCGTACGAGCAGTACTTC
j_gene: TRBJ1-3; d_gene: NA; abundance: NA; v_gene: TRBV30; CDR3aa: CAWSTNIAGDTIYF; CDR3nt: TGTGCCTGGAGTACCAACATCGCCGGAGACACCATATATTTT
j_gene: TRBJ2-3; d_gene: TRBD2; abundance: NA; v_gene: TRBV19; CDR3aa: CASSITSGRALDTQYF; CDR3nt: TGTGCCAGTAGTATAACTAGCGGGAGGGCCCTAGATACGCAGTATTTT
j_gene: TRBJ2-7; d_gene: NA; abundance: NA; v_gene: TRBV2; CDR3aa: CASISRDEQYF; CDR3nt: TGTGCCAGCATCTCCCGGGACGAGCAGTACTTC
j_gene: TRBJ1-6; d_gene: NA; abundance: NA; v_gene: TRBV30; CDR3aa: CAWSVPGASYNSPLHF; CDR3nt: TGTGCCTGGAGTGTACCTGGGGCCTCCTATAATTCACCCCTCCACTTT
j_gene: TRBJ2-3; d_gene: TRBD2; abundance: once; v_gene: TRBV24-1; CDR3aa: CATSDQGGPNTQYF; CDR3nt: TGTGCCACCAGTGACCAGGGAGGGCCAAATACGCAGTATTTT
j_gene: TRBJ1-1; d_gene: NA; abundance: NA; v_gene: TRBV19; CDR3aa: CASGGTEMNTEAFF; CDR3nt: TGTGCCAGTGGGGGGACGGAGATGAACACTGAAGCTTTCTTT
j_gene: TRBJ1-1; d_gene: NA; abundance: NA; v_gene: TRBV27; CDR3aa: CASSITGNRNTEAFF; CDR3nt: TGTGCCAGCAGTATAACAGGGAACCGGAACACTGAAGCTTTCTTT
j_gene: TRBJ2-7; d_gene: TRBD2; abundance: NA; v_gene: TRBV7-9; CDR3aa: CASSFLAGAEQYF; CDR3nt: TGTGCCAGCAGCTTTCTAGCGGGAGCAGAGCAGTACTTC
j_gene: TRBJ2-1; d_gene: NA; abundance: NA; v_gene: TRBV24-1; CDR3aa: CATSDPFGGDEYNEQFF; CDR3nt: TGTGCCACCAGTGACCCATTTGGAGGGGATGAGTACAATGAGCAGTTCTTC
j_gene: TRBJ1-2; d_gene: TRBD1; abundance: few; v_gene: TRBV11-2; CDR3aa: CASSLTGFNYGYTF; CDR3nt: TGTGCCAGCAGCTTGACAGGGTTTAACTATGGCTACACCTTC
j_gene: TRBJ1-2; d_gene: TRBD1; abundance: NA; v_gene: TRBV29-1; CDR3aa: CSVEGQGNYGYTF; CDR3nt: TGCAGCGTAGAGGGACAGGGGAACTATGGCTACACCTTC
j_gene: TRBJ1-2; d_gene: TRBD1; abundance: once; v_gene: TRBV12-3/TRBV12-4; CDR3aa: CASSRGQGDGYTF; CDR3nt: TGTGCCAGCAGCCGGGGACAGGGCGATGGCTACACCTTC
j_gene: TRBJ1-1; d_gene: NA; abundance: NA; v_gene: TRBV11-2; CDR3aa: CASSASLAEAFF; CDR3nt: TGTGCCAGCAGCGCTAGCCTGGCTGAAGCTTTCTTT
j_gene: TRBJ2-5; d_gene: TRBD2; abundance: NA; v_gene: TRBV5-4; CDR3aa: CASSPRTRRETQYF; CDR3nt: TGTGCCAGCAGCCCCCGGACTAGAAGAGAGACCCAGTACTTC
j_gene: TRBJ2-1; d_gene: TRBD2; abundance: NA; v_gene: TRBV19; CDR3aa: CASSIDGTSDSISYNEQFF; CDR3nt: TGTGCCAGTAGTATAGATGGGACTAGCGATTCCATCTCCTACAATGAGCAGTTCTTC
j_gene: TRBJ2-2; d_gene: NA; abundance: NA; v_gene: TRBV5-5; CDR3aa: CASSLLRASNTGELFF; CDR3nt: TGTGCCAGCAGCTTGTTGAGGGCCTCGAACACCGGGGAGCTGTTTTTT
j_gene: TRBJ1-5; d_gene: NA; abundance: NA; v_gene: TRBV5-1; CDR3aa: CASSMGGRGDQPQHF; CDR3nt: TGCGCCAGCAGCATGGGTGGGCGGGGGGATCAGCCCCAGCATTTT
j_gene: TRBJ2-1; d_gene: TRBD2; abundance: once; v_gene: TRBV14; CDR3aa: CASSKGLAGVNEQFF; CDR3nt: TGTGCCAGCAGCAAAGGACTAGCGGGTGTCAATGAGCAGTTCTTC
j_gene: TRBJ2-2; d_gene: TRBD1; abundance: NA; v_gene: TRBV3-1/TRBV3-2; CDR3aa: CASSLRGTGELFF; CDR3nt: TGTGCCAGCAGCCTCAGGGGGACCGGGGAGCTGTTTTTT
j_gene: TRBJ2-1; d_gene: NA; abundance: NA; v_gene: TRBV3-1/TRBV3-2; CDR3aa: CASSRLAGEQFF; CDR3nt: TGTGCCAGCAGCCGCCTAGCAGGTGAGCAGTTCTTC
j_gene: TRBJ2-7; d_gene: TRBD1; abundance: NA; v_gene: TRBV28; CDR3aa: CASRRQGARSEQYF; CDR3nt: TGTGCCAGCAGAAGACAGGGGGCGAGGAGCGAGCAGTACTTC
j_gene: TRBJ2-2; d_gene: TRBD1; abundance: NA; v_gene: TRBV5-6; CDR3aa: CASRSRDRGLAGELFF; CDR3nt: TGTGCCAGCAGATCCCGGGACAGGGGGCTTGCCGGGGAGCTGTTTTTT
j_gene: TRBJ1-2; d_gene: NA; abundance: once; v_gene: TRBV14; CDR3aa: CASSQTTPSRGYGYTF; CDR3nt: TGTGCCAGCAGCCAAACCACCCCTTCCCGGGGGTATGGCTACACCTTC
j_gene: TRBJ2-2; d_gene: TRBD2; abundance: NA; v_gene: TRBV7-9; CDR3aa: CASSWGVAGGQNTGELFF; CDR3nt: TGTGCCAGCAGCTGGGGGGTAGCGGGAGGACAAAACACCGGGGAGCTGTTTTTT
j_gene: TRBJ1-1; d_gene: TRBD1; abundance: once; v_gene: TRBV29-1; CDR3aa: CSVRHRGANTEAFF; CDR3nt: TGCAGCGTTAGACACAGGGGGGCAAACACTGAAGCTTTCTTT
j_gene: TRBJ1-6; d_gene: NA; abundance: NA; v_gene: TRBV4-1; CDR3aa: CASSQGGVNNSPLHF; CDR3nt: TGCGCCAGCAGCCAAGGAGGTGTCAACAATTCACCCCTCCACTTT
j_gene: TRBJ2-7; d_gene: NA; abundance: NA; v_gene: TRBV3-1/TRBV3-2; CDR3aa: CASSLRGTYEQYF; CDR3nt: TGTGCCAGCAGTCTTCGGGGTACCTACGAGCAGTACTTC
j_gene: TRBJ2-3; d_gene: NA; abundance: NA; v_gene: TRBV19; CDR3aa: CASSMRGDTQYF; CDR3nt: TGTGCCAGTAGTATGAGGGGGGATACGCAGTATTTT
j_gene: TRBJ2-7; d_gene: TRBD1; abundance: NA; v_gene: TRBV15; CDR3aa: CATSGYRGVSYEQYF; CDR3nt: TGTGCCACCAGCGGCTACAGGGGGGTCTCCTACGAGCAGTACTTC
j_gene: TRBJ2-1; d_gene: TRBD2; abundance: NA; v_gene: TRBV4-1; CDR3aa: CASSRSTSGSYNEQFF; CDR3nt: TGCGCCAGCAGCCGATCTACTAGCGGCTCCTACAATGAGCAGTTCTTC
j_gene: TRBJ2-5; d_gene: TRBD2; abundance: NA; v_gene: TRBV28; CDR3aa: CASSLSGTSGREGTQYF; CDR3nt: TGTGCCAGCAGTTTATCGGGGACTAGCGGGAGGGAAGGGACCCAGTACTTC
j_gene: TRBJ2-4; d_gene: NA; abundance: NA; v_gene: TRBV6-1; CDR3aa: CASSEAIGRQVGNIQYF; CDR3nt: TGTGCCAGCAGTGAAGCGATTGGGAGACAGGTCGGAAACATTCAGTACTTC
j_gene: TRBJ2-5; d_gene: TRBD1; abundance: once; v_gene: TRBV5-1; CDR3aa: CASSLGQGWQETQYF; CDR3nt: TGCGCCAGCAGCTTGGGACAGGGGTGGCAAGAGACCCAGTACTTC
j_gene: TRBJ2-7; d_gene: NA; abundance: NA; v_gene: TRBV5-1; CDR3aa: CASTQSPAYEQYF; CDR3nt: TGCGCCAGCACCCAGTCTCCAGCCTACGAGCAGTACTTC
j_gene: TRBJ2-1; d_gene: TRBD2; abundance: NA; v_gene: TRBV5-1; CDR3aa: CASSVPGLAGVYEQFF; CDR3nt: TGCGCCAGCAGCGTACCAGGACTAGCGGGAGTTTATGAGCAGTTCTTC
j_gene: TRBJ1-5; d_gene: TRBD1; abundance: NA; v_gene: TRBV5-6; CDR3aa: CASSSGQGNGNQPQHF; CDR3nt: TGTGCCAGCAGCTCGGGACAGGGCAACGGCAATCAGCCCCAGCATTTT
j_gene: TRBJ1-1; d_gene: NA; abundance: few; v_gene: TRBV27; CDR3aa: CASSSPIGGGRNEAFF; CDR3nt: TGTGCCAGCAGTTCACCCATCGGCGGGGGTCGGAATGAAGCTTTCTTT